The clone carrying this TCR beta chain was found many times. What it binds is not known. CDR3 length: 13 residues. The V gene's germline CDR1 is SNHLY and CDR2 FYNNEI. Trimming took 6 bases from V and 1 from J; bases not matched to a gene: 3. The data were obtained in a study of T cells in Graves' hyperthyroidism and ophthalmopathy. Clinical symptoms, serum thyroxine, TRAb, thyroid ultrasound and orbital computed tomography informed diagnoses. Amplification of TCR beta CDR3 regions used RNA as the template. Researchers ran a first-round RT-PCR on the TCR CDR3 using the HTBI primer set. TCRdb re-called the multiplex PCR reads with MiXCR, one entry per CDR3 protein. The table has 530,000 or so distinct CDR3 sequences, roughly 25% seen once; the top ten hold about 11%. Study results and caveats: Most thyroid clonotypes with frequency above 0.001 were detected in blood.

The sequencing input was blood. The genes are TRBV2 and TRBJ2-7; TRBD2 matches at 7 bases. This TCR came from a woman between 25 and 40 years old with Graves' ophthalmopathy. This chain's CDR3 is CASRGAGSYEQYF. The CDR3, as DNA: TGTGCCAGCAGGGGAGCGGGGTCCTACGAGCAGTACTTC.